This record covers a single TCR beta chain. Its antigen remains unknown. Germline CDR1 reads GTSNPN; CDR2 reads SVGIG (reference sequence). The V segment lost 0 bases and the J segment 4 bases; nucleotides outside the gene matches: 9. CDR3 length: 16 amino acids. The entry originates in a study of Ad26.COV2.S vaccination and SARS-CoV-2 variants. General study results and limits: Considerable breadth of spike-specific CD8+ and CD4+ T cell responses has reportedly been documented following vaccination.

Treatment meaning: 15 to 20 received Ad26.COV2.S at low or high dose, single or two shots; about 5 received placebo; per-sample allocation not given. The investigators took samples on day 63 after the first vaccine or placebo injection. Only in-frame clones appear in the TCRdb table, and some are missing; sequencing was by immunoSEQ multiplex PCR. The repertoire holds about 400,000 clones, with roughly 90% as singletons. The receptor comes from a person aged 18-65 years who received the Ad26.COV2.S COVID-19 vaccine or a placebo. The starting material was peripheral blood, obtained in a trial of Ad26.COV2.S vaccine versus placebo. The J gene is TRBJ1-5, the V gene TRBV30; 7 bases map to TRBD1. In nucleotides, the CDR3 is TGTGCCTGGAGTGTACCGTGGCAGGGGGGGAATCAGCCCCAGCATTTT. Protein: CAWSVPWQGGNQPQHF.